The subject of this entry is one TCR beta chain. Its specificity is not known. This sample is part of a study of vaccination and CD4 T cells after COVID-19. In the study overall: Investigators stimulated cells with overlapping spike peptides drawn from SARS-CoV-2, HCoV-NL63, HCoV-OC43 and HCoV-229E.

As for treatment: approximately 9-day PBMC culture with coronavirus spike peptide pools or control peptides (ViraFEST assay). Medium was half-exchanged with fresh IL-2 medium on days 3 and 7. Findings of the study overall: For convalescent patients, a median roughly 87% of reactive clones surfaced exclusively after vaccination.

V lost 3 bases and J 0 bases, leaving 9 bases between the germline ends. CDR1 is DFQATT, CDR2 SNEGSKA, per germline (reference sequence). This CDR3 is 14 amino acids long. Sequencing of cultured CD4+ T cell DNA used the Oncomine TCR Beta short-read assay. In this case, cultured CD4+ T cells provided the extracted genomic DNA. TCRdb re-called the PCR reads with MiXCR, one entry per CDR3 protein. The sample includes approximately 15,000 distinct CDR3 sequences, about three fifths of them seen just once. Sample: CD4+ T cells from blood, cultured in vitro. The TCR originated in a human donor who had recovered from COVID-19. The chain uses TRBV20-1 and TRBJ1-5, with no clear D. CDR3 coding DNA: TGCAGTGCTAGGGGAGGATATAGCAATCAGCCCCAGCATTTT. It encodes CSARGGYSNQPQHF.